This T cell receptor beta chain originates from a study of blood T cell repertoires in COVID-19. Looking at the study overall: Both acute and convalescent COVID-19 samples were obtained from the United States, Italy and Spain. T cells, B-cell-depleted T cells, or PBMCs provided the cDNA or gDNA that served as material.

V dropped 5 bases and J dropped 7; count of bases not matched to a gene: 14. This CDR3 comprises 16 residues. Germline CDR1 SGHTA, CDR2 FQGNSA. In the study's own analysis: Amplification of reference gene primers provided the estimated nucleated cell counts. Sequencing used immunoSEQ multiplex PCR; TCRdb keeps in-frame clones, though not all of them. The D gene and trimming were derived from the DNA, and the V and J assignments and clone size from that table. The sample lists 120,000 to 150,000 clones; roughly 84% were seen once. This TCR derives from a human donor with acute or convalescent COVID-19. The donor label of this sample is uncertain. The chain has TRBV7-2 and TRBJ2-1, with 7 nucleotides matching TRBD2. The source material was peripheral blood. CDR3 sequence (DNA): TGTGCCAGCAGCCCGAGCGGGACCACCCCCGGGAATGAGCAGTTCTTC. Residues: CASSPSGTTPGNEQFF.